This T cell receptor beta chain was observed in a study of T-cell memory formation after mild COVID-19. General study findings and limits: Of the contracting clones, CD4+ ones lay mainly in CM and EM, and CD8+ ones in EMRA. Clones shrinking between day 15 and 85 showed a balanced CD4/CD8 split, and those that grew later tilted toward CD4+.

Per the germline V gene, CDR1 is SGHAT and CDR2 is FQNNGV. Trimming removed 0 bases from V and 0 bases from J, with 6 bases in between. The CDR3 has 16 residues. The 5'RACE method, run with constant-segment primers, produced TCR alpha and TCR beta cDNA libraries (carrying sample barcodes and UMIs). TCRdb reprocessed the 5' RACE reads via MiXCR and lists one record per CDR3 protein. Of under 350,000 distinct CDR3 sequences detected, 16% appear once; the ten largest clones hold 22%. With respect to this clonotype: Its target is not known.

This clonotype was obtained from a man aged 18 to 30 who had mild COVID-19 (a few samples of this study predate the infection). Cell type and time point are not known. The rearrangement links TRBV11-2 to TRBJ2-6; TRBD2 might be the D (5 bases). The source material was PBMCs or a T cell subset sorted from them (not recorded which). This chain's CDR3 is CASSLDAGSGANVLTF. Written as DNA, the CDR3 is TGTGCCAGCAGCTTAGACGCGGGCTCTGGGGCCAACGTCCTGACTTTC.